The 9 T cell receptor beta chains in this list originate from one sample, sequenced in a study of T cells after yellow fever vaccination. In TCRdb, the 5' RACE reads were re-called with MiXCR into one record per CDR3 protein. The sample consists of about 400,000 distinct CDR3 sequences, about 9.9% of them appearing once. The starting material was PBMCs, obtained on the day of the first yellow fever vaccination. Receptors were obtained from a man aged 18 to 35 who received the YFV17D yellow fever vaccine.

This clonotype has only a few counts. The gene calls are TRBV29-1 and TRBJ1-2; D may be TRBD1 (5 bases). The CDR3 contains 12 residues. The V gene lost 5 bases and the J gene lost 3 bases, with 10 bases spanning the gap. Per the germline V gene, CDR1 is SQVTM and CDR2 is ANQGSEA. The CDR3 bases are TGCAGCGTTCTAAGGGGTGACTATGGCTACACCTTC. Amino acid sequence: CSVLRGDYGYTF.

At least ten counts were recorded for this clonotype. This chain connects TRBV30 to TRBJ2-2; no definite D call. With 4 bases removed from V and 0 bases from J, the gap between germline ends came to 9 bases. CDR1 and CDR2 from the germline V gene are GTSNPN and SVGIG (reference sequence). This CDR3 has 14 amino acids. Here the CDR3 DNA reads TGTGCCTGGAATAGGGCTACGAACACCGGGGAGCTGTTTTTT. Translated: CAWNRATNTGELFF.

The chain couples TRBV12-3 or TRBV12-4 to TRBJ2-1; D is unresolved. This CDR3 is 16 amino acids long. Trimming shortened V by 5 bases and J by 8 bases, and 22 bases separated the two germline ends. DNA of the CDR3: TGTGCCAGCAGTCCCCCCCCGGGTAGTACGGTCGATGAGCAGTTCTTC. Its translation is CASSPPPGSTVDEQFF.

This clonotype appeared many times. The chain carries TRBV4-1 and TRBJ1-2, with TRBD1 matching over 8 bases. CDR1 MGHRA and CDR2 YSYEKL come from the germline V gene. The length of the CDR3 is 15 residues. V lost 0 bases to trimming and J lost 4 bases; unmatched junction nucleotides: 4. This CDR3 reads CASSQEGGTGYGYTF. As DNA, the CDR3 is TGCGCCAGCAGCCAAGAGGGGGGGACAGGCTATGGCTACACCTTC.

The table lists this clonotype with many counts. As DNA, the CDR3 is TGTGCCAGCAGCTTAGGGTCAGGGCGGAACGAGCAGTACTTC. Translation gives CASSLGSGRNEQYF. The chain has TRBV7-9 and TRBJ2-7; D is perhaps TRBD1 (5 bases). CDR3 length equals 14 residues. The germline gives CDR1 SEHNR, CDR2 FQNEAQ (reference sequence). With 1 base removed from V and 5 bases from J, the gap between germline ends came to 12 bases. The full variable domain, in which reference TRBV7-9 and TRBJ2-7 provide the parts outside the CDR3, is DTGVSQNPRHKITKRGQNVTFRCDPISEHNRLYWYRQTLGQGPEFLTYFQNEAQLEKSRLLSDRFSAERPKGSFSTLEIQRTEQGDSAMYLCASSLGSGRNEQYFGPGTRLTVT.

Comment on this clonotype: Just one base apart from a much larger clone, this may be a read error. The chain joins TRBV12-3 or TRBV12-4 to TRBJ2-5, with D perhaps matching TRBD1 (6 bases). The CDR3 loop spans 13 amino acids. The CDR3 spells CASSSNREENQYF. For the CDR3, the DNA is TGTGCCAGCAGTTCGAACAGGGAAGAGAACCAGTACTTC.

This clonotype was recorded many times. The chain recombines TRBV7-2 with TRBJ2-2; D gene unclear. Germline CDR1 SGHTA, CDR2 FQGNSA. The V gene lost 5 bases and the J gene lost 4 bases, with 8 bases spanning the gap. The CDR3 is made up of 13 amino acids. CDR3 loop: CASSTQSTGELFF. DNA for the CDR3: TGTGCCAGCAGCACTCAGAGCACCGGGGAGCTGTTTTTT.

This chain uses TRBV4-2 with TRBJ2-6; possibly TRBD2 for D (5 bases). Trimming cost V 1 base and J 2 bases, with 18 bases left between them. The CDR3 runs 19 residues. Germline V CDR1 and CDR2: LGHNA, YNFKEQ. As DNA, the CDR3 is TGTGCCAGCAGCCAAGTAGGAGACGGAGGACGTCCTGGGGCCAACGTCCTGACTTTC. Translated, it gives CASSQVGDGGRPGANVLTF.

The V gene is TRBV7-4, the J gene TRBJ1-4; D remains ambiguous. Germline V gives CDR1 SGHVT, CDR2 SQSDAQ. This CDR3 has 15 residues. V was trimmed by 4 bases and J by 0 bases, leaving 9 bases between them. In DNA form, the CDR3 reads TGTGCCAGCAGCTCCTACCCATCAACTAATGAAAAACTGTTTTTT. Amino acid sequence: CASSSYPSTNEKLFF.